A single sample is the source of the 25 T cell receptor beta chains below, sequenced in a study of blood T cell repertoires in COVID-19. Clones were read by immunoSEQ multiplex PCR, and TCRdb kept only the in-frame ones, dropping some. The sample yields approximately 200,000 clones, nearly 85% seen once. What was sequenced was peripheral blood. The source is a woman in her twenties or thirties with acute or convalescent COVID-19.

V usage is TRBV7-2 and J usage is TRBJ2-2, with 7 positions matching TRBD1. This CDR3 contains 14 residues. V lost 6 bases to trimming and J lost 6 bases; unmatched junction nucleotides: 7. Germline V CDR1 and CDR2: SGHTA, FQGNSA. CDR3 nucleotide sequence: TGTGCCAGCAGAGCGAGCCAGGGGGCCGGGGAGCTGTTTTTT. Amino acids: CASRASQGAGELFF.

This clone showed up just a few times. This chain connects TRBV4-3 to TRBJ1-2; D remains unclear. This CDR3 spans 14 amino acids. Germline CDR1 and CDR2: LGHNA and YSLEER. Trimming took 0 bases from V and 3 from J, leaving 8 bases between them. CDR3 residues: CASSQDYGDYGYTF. In DNA, the CDR3 is TGCGCCAGCAGCCAAGATTACGGAGACTATGGCTACACCTTC.

J is TRBJ1-2 and V is TRBV7-2; D perhaps matches TRBD1 (5 bases). The V gene's germline CDR1 is SGHTA and CDR2 FQGNSA. The V end was cut by 7 bases, the J end by 4 bases, with 16 bases between. The CDR3 length is 14 residues. CDR3 sequence (DNA): TGTGCCAGCACCCGGGGGGGGGTCGGCTATGGCTACACCTTC. Encoded protein: CASTRGGVGYGYTF.

This clone was detected only once. The chain combines TRBV29-1 with TRBJ2-2; TRBD1 matches at 10 bases. V was clipped by 0 bases and J by 4 bases; unmatched bases: 5. Per germline, CDR1 SQVTM and CDR2 ANQGSEA. CDR3 length: 16 amino acids. The CDR3 DNA reads TGCAGCGTTGAAGATCCTGGACAGGGGGTCACCGGGGAGCTGTTTTTT. It encodes CSVEDPGQGVTGELFF.

V gene TRBV2 combines with J gene TRBJ1-6; TRBD1 might be the D (6 bases). Trimming removed 6 bases from V and 9 bases from J, with 12 bases in between. CDR1 is SNHLY and CDR2 is FYNNEI in the germline V gene. The CDR3 length is 13 residues. The DNA for the CDR3 is TGTGCCAGCAGAGCAGGGGTGGGTTCACCCCTCCACTTT. It yields the protein CASRAGVGSPLHF.

In its sample, this clone was seen once. The genes are TRBV27 and TRBJ2-7; 9 positions match TRBD1. CDR1 and CDR2 (germline): MNHEY, SMNVEV (reference sequence). The V gene end was trimmed by 5 bases and the J gene end by 2 bases; junction bases not matched to a gene: 7. The CDR3 loop spans 15 amino acids. CDR3 in DNA: TGTGCCAGCAGTCCCGGACAGGGGAAAGCCTACGAGCAGTACTTC. This encodes CASSPGQGKAYEQYF.

This clone was seen only a few times. The chain couples TRBV6-1 to TRBJ1-6; 7 nucleotides line up with TRBD1. The CDR3 extends over 17 amino acids. Germline assignment: CDR1 MNHNS and CDR2 SASEGT. V shed 3 bases and J 5 bases; nucleotides not matched to a gene: 10. The CDR3 coding sequence is TGTGCCAGCAGTGACCTCCGGGACAGCCCTAATAATTCACCCCTCCACTTT. Protein: CASSDLRDSPNNSPLHF.

The sample holds one count of this clone. The V and J genes are TRBV19 and TRBJ1-2; D ambiguous. The CDR3 length is 11 residues. Germline CDR1 and CDR2: LNHDA and SQIVND (reference sequence). The germline V and J ends were trimmed by 6 bases and 4 bases, with 6 bases remaining between them. CDR3 sequence (DNA): TGTGCCAGTAGGGCCAGCTATGGCTACACCTTC. Its protein is CASRASYGYTF.

V and J are TRBV6-1 and TRBJ2-1, with 8 positions matching TRBD2. The length of the CDR3 is 15 residues. Germline trimming cut 2 bases from V and 3 bases from J; bases unmatched to any gene: 3. Germline loops: CDR1 MNHNS, CDR2 SASEGT. CDR3 nucleotides: TGTGCCAGCAGTGAATGGGGACTAGACTACAATGAGCAGTTCTTC. It yields the protein CASSEWGLDYNEQFF.

V gene TRBV27 combines with J gene TRBJ2-5, with D possibly matching TRBD1 (6 bases). The CDR3 extends over 16 amino acids. Per germline, CDR1 MNHEY and CDR2 SMNVEV (reference sequence). V lost 3 bases and J lost 8, with 22 bases in between. CDR3 sequence: CASSLGQGPQRGTQYF. CDR3 DNA sequence: TGTGCCAGCAGTTTGGGGCAGGGGCCGCAAAGGGGCACCCAGTACTTC.

V gene TRBV6-5 combines with J gene TRBJ2-7, with a tentative D call TRBD1 (6 bases). Per germline, CDR1 MNHEY and CDR2 SVGAGI. V lost 5 bases to trimming and J lost 4 bases, with 12 bases between them. The CDR3 runs to 13 residues. CDR3: CASSNRALYEQYF. The CDR3 DNA follows: TGTGCCAGCAGTAACAGGGCCCTATACGAGCAGTACTTC.

The CDR3 spells CSASIAGGNQPQHF. The CDR3 nucleotides read TGCAGTGCTAGTATAGCAGGGGGCAATCAGCCCCAGCATTTT. The gene calls are TRBV20-1 and TRBJ1-5; D might be TRBD1 (6 bases). The CDR3 is made up of 14 amino acids. Trimming took off 3 bases at V and 2 bases at J, with 11 bases between the two ends. CDR1 and CDR2 (germline): DFQATT, SNEGSKA (reference sequence).

This chain uses TRBV3-1 (or the pseudogene TRBV3-2) with TRBJ2-4, with 9 bases matching TRBD2. V lost 0 bases and J lost 6; bases outside the gene matches: 6. Per the germline V gene, CDR1 is LGHDT and CDR2 is YNNKEL (reference sequence). The length of the CDR3 is 16 residues. The CDR3 bases are TGTGCCAGCAGCCAAGACTTGGCGGGAGGGCTAAACATTCAGTACTTC. Translating gives CASSQDLAGGLNIQYF.

This chain uses TRBV3-1 (or the pseudogene TRBV3-2) with TRBJ2-7, with 11 bases that match TRBD2. The CDR3 consists of 16 residues. The trim removed 3 bases at V and 4 bases at J, leaving 8 bases unmatched. Per germline, CDR1 LGHDT and CDR2 YNNKEL (reference sequence). CDR3 sequence reads: CASSHDLSGRAYEQYF. The CDR3 nucleotides are TGTGCCAGCAGCCATGACCTTAGCGGGAGGGCGTACGAGCAGTACTTC.

The rearrangement joins TRBV29-1 to TRBJ2-7; D gene unclear. Germline V gene sequence: CDR1 SQVTM, CDR2 ANQGSEA. This CDR3 spans 11 amino acids. V was trimmed by 4 bases and J by 2 bases, leaving 6 bases between them. The CDR3 spells CSVAQTYEQYF. CDR3 bases: TGCAGCGTTGCACAGACCTACGAGCAGTACTTC.

The chain uses TRBV28 and TRBJ2-7; TRBD2 matches 7 bases. The V segment lost 5 bases and the J segment 3 bases; nucleotides outside the gene matches: 4. The CDR3 is 13 amino acids. The germline V gene has CDR1 MDHEN and CDR2 SYDVKM. The CDR3 region is CASSRGVGYEQYF. CDR3 bases: TGTGCCAGCAGTCGGGGGGTAGGCTACGAGCAGTACTTC.

The rearrangement uses TRBV28 and TRBJ2-2; tentative D call: TRBD2 (11 bases). Deletions cut 7 bases from V and 7 bases from J, with 43 bases between. CDR1 and CDR2 (germline): MDHEN, SYDVKM. The CDR3 totals 23 residues. In DNA form, the CDR3 reads TGTGCCAGCACCGGGGGCCCCGGGACAGGGGACGGGAAGACTAGCGGGATCGACGGGGAGCTGTTTTTT. The encoded protein is CASTGGPGTGDGKTSGIDGELFF.

The chain links TRBV30 to TRBJ1-5; a possible D gene is TRBD1 (5 bases). The CDR3 spans 15 residues. Trimming shortened V by 0 bases and J by 1 base, and 10 bases separated the two germline ends. Germline V gene data show CDR1 as GTSNPN and CDR2 as SVGIG (reference sequence). In nucleotides, the CDR3 is TGTGCCTGGAGTGTACCTCAGGGAAGCAATCAGCCCCAGCATTTT. Its protein product is CAWSVPQGSNQPQHF.

J is TRBJ2-7 and V is TRBV2, with 7 nucleotides matching TRBD1. CDR3 length: 15 amino acids. The junction had 9 bases not matched to a gene; V was cut back by 5 bases and J by 2 bases. The germline V gene encodes CDR1 SNHLY and CDR2 FYNNEI. The CDR3 DNA is TGTGCCAGCAGTCAGCCGGGACAGAAGACCTACGAGCAGTACTTC. Encoded protein: CASSQPGQKTYEQYF.

This clone appeared a few times. J is TRBJ2-1 and V is TRBV6-5; TRBD2 matches at 9 bases. The CDR3 runs to 15 residues. V lost 7 bases to trimming and J lost 5 bases; unmatched junction nucleotides: 9. CDR1 is MNHEY, CDR2 SVGAGI, per germline. CDR3 nucleotides: TGTGCCAGCACGGGCCTAGCGGGGTGGAACAATGAGCAGTTCTTC. Amino acid sequence: CASTGLAGWNNEQFF.

The gene calls are TRBV12-3 or TRBV12-4 and TRBJ1-5, with D possibly being TRBD1 (5 bases). Trimming took off 0 bases at V and 8 bases at J, with 8 bases between the two ends. This CDR3 comprises 13 residues. As DNA, the CDR3 is TGTGCCAGCAGTTTAGCACAGGTAGAGCCCCAGCATTTT. Protein sequence: CASSLAQVEPQHF.

In the case of this clone: Other DNA sequences within the sample encode an identical CDR3. The V call is TRBV29-1, the J call TRBJ1-2; D remains unclear. Trimming left V 4 bases short and J 2 bases short, with 5 bases between. Germline V CDR1 and CDR2: SQVTM, ANQGSEA. The CDR3 runs to 11 residues. The CDR3 loop is CSVAGNYGYTF. The CDR3 nucleotides read TGCAGCGTTGCGGGGAACTATGGCTACACCTTC. Variable domain in full (rest from reference TRBV29-1 and TRBJ1-2): SAVISQKPSRDICQRGTSLTIQCQVDSQVTMMFWYRQQPGQSLTLIATANQGSEATYESGFVIDKFPISRPNLTFSTLTVSNMSPEDSSIYLCSVAGNYGYTFGSGTRLTVV.

The rearrangement uses TRBV5-1 and TRBJ2-1; 7 nucleotides line up with TRBD2. In germline, CDR1 is SGHRS, CDR2 YFSETQ. V shed 3 bases, J shed 4 bases, and the junction held 13 bases outside the gene matches. The CDR3 length is 17 residues. CDR3 coding DNA: TGCGCCAGCAGCTCGTTAAGATCTAGCGGAGCGTACAATGAGCAGTTCTTC. Translated, it gives CASSSLRSSGAYNEQFF.

The chain is built from TRBV30 and TRBJ2-6, with D tentatively TRBD1 (5 bases). Trimming pared 3 bases from V and 2 bases from J, leaving 11 bases between. The CDR3 runs 15 residues. Germline CDR1 is GTSNPN and CDR2 is SVGIG (reference sequence). The CDR3 reads CAWSSRAPGANVLTF. The CDR3 bases are TGTGCCTGGAGCTCCAGGGCGCCTGGGGCCAACGTCCTGACTTTC. Variable domain in full (rest from reference TRBV30 and TRBJ2-6): SQTIHQWPATLVQPVGSPLSLECTVEGTSNPNLYWYRQAAGRGLQLLFYSVGIGQISSEVPQNLSASRPQDRQFILSSKKLLLSDSGFYLCAWSSRAPGANVLTFGAGSRLTVL.

V is TRBV4-2 and J is TRBJ2-7; 7 nucleotides align to TRBD1. J gave up 6 bases and V 0 bases, and 5 bases lay outside the gene matches. Looked up from germline, CDR1 is LGHNA and CDR2 is YNFKEQ. The CDR3 is 14 amino acids. The CDR3 sequence is CASSQEGGSGEQYF. CDR3 bases: TGTGCCAGCAGCCAAGAAGGGGGCAGCGGCGAGCAGTACTTC.